This is a list of T cell receptor beta chains from one sample in a study of follicular helper T cells after annual influenza vaccination. Data came from immunoSEQ multiplex PCR; TCRdb stores just in-frame clones and leaves some out. The sample consists of about 7,200 clones, 65% to 90% of them appearing once. Here the sequenced sample was CXCR5- memory CD4+ T cells sorted from blood, taken 7 days after influenza vaccination. The source of these receptors is an adult who received the influenza vaccine. Each CDR3 is given with its conserved first and last residue. The D gene is left open where the match is weak. Where a row states a size, it is once, few, many or the class of an expanded clone; other rows omit it.

v_gene	j_gene	abundance	d_gene	CDR3nt	CDR3aa
TRBV11-2	TRBJ2-1	NA	NA	TGTGCCAGCAGCTTAGTGAGGGGCCAGATCAATGAGCAGTTCTTC	CASSLVRGQINEQFF
TRBV5-4	TRBJ2-1	once	TRBD2	TGTGCCAGCAGCCCTGACGCCGCTAGCGGGCACAATGAGCAGTTCTTC	CASSPDAASGHNEQFF
TRBV7-2	TRBJ1-2	NA	TRBD1	TGTGCCAGCAGCCCCACCGGGACAGTCTATGGCTACACCTTC	CASSPTGTVYGYTF
TRBV6-6	TRBJ1-5	NA	NA	TGTGCCAGCATTAGAGACCCGGGCGGGCAGCCCCAGCATTTT	CASIRDPGGQPQHF
TRBV7-9	TRBJ2-1	NA	NA	TGTGCCAGCCTTCCGGCGGGGCGGTACAATGAGCAGTTCTTC	CASLPAGRYNEQFF
TRBV4-3	TRBJ2-3	NA	TRBD2	TGCGCCAGCAGCCAGCGAGCGGGGTATAGCACAGATACGCAGTATTTT	CASSQRAGYSTDTQYF
TRBV7-9	TRBJ1-2	NA	TRBD1	TGTGCCAGCAGCCCCCAGACAGGGACCCCGGATGGCTACACCTTC	CASSPQTGTPDGYTF
TRBV6-1	TRBJ1-4	NA	TRBD1	TGTGCCAGCAGTGAAGGGGGACCGGGACAGGGCGAAAAACTGTTTTTT	CASSEGGPGQGEKLFF
TRBV4-3	TRBJ1-2	NA	NA	TGCGCCAGCAGCCAAGACCTCGACTATGGCTACACCTTC	CASSQDLDYGYTF
TRBV11-2	TRBJ2-2	NA	TRBD1	TGTGCCAGCAGCTTACGAGGGGGCCCCGCCACCGGGGAGCTGTTTTTT	CASSLRGGPATGELFF
TRBV5-6	TRBJ1-1	NA	NA	TGTGCCAGCAGCCCCACCCCGAAGGGGAACACTGAAGCTTTCTTT	CASSPTPKGNTEAFF
TRBV6-5	TRBJ1-2	NA	NA	TGTGCCAGCAGTCAAAACAGGGTAGTACCCTGGGGCTACACCTTC	CASSQNRVVPWGYTF
TRBV28	TRBJ1-5	NA	NA	TGTGCCAGCAGAAGACAGGAGTATAGCAATCAGCCCCAGCATTTT	CASRRQEYSNQPQHF
TRBV21-1	TRBJ1-5	NA	NA	TGTGCCAGCAGCAAAAGCCTCTCACCTAGCAATCAGCCCCAGCATTTT	CASSKSLSPSNQPQHF